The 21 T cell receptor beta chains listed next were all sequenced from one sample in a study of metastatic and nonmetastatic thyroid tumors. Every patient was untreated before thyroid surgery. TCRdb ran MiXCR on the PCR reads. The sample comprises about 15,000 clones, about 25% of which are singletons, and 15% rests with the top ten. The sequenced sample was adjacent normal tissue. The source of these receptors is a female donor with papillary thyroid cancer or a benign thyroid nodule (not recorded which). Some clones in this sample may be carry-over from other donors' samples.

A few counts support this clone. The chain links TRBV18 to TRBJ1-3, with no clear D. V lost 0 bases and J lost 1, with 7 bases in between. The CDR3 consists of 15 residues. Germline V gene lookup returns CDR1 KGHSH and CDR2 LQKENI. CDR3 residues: CASSPPDWSGNTIYF. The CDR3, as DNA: TGTGCCAGCTCACCACCAGATTGGTCTGGAAACACCATATATTTT. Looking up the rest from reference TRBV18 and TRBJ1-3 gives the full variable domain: NAGVMQNPRHLVRRRGQEARLRCSPMKGHSHVYWYRQLPEEGLKFMVYLQKENIIDESGMPKERFSAEFPKEGPSILRIQQVVRGDSAAYFCASSPPDWSGNTIYFGEGSWLTVV.

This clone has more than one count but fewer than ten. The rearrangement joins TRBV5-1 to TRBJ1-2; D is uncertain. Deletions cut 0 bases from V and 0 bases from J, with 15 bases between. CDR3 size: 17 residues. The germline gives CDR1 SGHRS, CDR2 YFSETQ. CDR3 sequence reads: CASSLDLLTMTNYGYTF. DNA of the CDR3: TGCGCCAGCAGCTTGGATTTACTTACTATGACTAACTATGGCTACACCTTC.

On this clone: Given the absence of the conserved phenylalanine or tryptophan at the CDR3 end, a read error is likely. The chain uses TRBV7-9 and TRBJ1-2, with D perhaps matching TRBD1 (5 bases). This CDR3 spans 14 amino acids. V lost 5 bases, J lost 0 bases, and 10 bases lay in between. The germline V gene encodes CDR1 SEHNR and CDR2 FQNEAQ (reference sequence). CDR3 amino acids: CASSPTATNYGYTS. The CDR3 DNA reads TGTGCCAGCAGCCCGACAGCAACTAACTATGGCTACACCTCC.

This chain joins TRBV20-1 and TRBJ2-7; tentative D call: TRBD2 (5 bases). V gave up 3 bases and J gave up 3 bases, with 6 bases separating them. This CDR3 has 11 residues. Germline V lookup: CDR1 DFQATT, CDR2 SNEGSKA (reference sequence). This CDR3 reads CSARGVYEQYF. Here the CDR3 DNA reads TGCAGTGCTAGGGGAGTCTACGAGCAGTACTTC.

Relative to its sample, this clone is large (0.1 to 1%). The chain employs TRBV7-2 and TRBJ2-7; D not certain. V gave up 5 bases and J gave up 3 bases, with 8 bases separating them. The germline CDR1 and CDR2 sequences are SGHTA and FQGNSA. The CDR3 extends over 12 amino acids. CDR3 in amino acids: CASSHNSYEQYF. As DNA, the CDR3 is TGTGCCAGCAGCCACAACAGCTACGAGCAGTACTTC. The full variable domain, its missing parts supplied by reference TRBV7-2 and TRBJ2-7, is GAGVSQSPSNKVTEKGKDVELRCDPISGHTALYWYRQSLGQGLEFLIYFQGNSAPDKSGLPSDRFSAERTGGSVSTLTIQRTQQEDSAVYLCASSHNSYEQYFGPGTRLTVT.

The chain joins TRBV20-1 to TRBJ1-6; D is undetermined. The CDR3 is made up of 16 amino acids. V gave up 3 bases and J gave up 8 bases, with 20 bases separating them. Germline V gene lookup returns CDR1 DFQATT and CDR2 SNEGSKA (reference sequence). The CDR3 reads CSARESRRSWYSPLHF. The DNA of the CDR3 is TGCAGTGCTAGGGAGTCCCGGAGGAGTTGGTATTCACCCCTCCACTTT.

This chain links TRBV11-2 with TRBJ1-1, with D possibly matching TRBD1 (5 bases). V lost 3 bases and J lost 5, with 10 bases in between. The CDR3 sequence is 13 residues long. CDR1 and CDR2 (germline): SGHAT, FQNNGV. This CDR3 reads CASSFRVRTEAFF. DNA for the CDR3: TGTGCCAGCAGCTTCAGGGTCAGGACTGAAGCTTTCTTT.

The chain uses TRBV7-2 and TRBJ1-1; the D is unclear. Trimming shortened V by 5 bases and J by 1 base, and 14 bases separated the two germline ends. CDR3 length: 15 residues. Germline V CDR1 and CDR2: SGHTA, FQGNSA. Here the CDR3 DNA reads TGTGCCAGCAGCGCCGGGCAAGCGGCGAACACTGAAGCTTTCTTT. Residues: CASSAGQAANTEAFF.

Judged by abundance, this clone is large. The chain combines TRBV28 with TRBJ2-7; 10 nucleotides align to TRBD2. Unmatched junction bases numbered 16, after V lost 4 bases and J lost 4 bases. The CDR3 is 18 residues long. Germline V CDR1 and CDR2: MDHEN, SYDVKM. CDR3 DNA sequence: TGTGCCAGCAGTTACCATCGGTCTAGCGGGAGAGTAGGTTACGAGCAGTACTTC. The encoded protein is CASSYHRSSGRVGYEQYF.

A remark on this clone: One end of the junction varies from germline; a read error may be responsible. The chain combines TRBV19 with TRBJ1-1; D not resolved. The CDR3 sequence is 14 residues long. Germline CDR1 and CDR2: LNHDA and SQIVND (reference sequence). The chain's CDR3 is CASSIKVAAPEAFF. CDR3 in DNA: TGTGCCAGTAGTATTAAAGTCGCGGCCCCTGAGGCTTTCTTT.

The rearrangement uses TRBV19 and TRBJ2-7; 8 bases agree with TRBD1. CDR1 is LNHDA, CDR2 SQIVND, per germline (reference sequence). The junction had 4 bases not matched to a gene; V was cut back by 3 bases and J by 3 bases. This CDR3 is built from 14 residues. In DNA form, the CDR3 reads TGTGCCAGTAGTATCGACAGGGGCCGCTACGAGCAGTACTTC. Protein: CASSIDRGRYEQYF.

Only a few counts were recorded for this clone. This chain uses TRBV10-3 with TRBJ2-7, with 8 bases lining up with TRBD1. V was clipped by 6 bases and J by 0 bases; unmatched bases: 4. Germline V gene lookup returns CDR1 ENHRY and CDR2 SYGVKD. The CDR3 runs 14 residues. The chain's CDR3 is CAIREGQASYEQYF. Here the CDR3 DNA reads TGTGCCATCAGGGAGGGACAGGCCTCCTACGAGCAGTACTTC.

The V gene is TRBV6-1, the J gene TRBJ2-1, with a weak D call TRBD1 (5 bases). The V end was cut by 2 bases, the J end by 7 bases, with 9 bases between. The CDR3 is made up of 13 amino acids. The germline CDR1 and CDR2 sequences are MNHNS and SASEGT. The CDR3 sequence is CASSELGANEQFF. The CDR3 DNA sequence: TGTGCCAGCAGTGAACTAGGGGCGAATGAGCAGTTCTTC.

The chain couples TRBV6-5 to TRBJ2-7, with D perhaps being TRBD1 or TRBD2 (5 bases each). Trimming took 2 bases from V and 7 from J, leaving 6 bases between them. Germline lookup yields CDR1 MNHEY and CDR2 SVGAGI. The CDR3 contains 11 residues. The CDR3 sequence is CASSYEGEQYF. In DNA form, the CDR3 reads TGTGCCAGCAGTTACGAGGGGGAGCAGTACTTC.

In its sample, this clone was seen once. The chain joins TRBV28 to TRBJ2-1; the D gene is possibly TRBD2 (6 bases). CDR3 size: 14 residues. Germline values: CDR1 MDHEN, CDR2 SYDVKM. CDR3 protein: CVGCQTREVDEQFF. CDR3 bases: TGTGTCGGCTGCCAGACTAGAGAGGTCGATGAGCAGTTCTTC. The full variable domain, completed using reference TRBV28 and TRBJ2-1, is DVKVTQSSRYLVKRTGEKVFLECVQDMDHENMFWYRQDPGLGLRLIYFSYDVKMKEKGDIPEGYSVSREKKERFSLILESASTNQTSMYLCVGCQTREVDEQFFGPGTRLTVL.

The CDR3 nucleotides read TGTGCCAGTAGAACAGGGCTCTATGGCTACACCTTC. Its protein is CASRTGLYGYTF. The chain has TRBV19 and TRBJ1-2, with D possibly matching TRBD1 (6 bases). CDR3 length: 12 amino acids. Germline CDR1 reads LNHDA; CDR2 reads SQIVND (reference sequence). Deletions cut 6 bases from V and 4 bases from J, with 9 bases between.

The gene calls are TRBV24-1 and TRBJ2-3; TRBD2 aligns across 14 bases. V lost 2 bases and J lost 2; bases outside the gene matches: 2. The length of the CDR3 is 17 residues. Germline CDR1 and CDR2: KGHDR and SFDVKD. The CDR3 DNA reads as TGTGCCACCAGTGATTGGGGACTAGCGGGGGCCACAGATACGCAGTATTTT. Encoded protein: CATSDWGLAGATDTQYF.

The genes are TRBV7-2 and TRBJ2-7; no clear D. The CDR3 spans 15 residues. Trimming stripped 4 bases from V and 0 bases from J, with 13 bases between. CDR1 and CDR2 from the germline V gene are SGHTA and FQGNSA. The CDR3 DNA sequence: TGTGCCAGCAGCTCACACTGGACGAACTCCTACGAGCAGTACTTC. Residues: CASSSHWTNSYEQYF.

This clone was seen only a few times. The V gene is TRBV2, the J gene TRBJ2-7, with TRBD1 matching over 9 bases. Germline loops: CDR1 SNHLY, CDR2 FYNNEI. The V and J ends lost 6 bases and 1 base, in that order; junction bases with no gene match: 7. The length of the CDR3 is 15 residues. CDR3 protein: CASRTGQGLSYEQYF. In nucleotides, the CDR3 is TGTGCCAGCAGGACGGGACAGGGCTTATCCTACGAGCAGTACTTC.

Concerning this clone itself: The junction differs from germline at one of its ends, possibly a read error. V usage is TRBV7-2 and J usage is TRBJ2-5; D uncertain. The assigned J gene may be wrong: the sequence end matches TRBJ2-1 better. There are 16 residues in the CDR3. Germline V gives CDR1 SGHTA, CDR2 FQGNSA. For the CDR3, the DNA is TGTGCCAGCAGCCTCCAGTATCAAGTGGGGTACAATGATCAGTTCTTC. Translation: CASSLQYQVGYNDQFF.

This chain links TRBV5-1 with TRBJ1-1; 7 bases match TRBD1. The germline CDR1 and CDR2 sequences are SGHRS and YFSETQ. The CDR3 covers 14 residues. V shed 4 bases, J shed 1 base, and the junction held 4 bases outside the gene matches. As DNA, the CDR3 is TGCGCCAGCAGCGCCCGACAGGGGAACACTGAAGCTTTCTTT. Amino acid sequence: CASSARQGNTEAFF.